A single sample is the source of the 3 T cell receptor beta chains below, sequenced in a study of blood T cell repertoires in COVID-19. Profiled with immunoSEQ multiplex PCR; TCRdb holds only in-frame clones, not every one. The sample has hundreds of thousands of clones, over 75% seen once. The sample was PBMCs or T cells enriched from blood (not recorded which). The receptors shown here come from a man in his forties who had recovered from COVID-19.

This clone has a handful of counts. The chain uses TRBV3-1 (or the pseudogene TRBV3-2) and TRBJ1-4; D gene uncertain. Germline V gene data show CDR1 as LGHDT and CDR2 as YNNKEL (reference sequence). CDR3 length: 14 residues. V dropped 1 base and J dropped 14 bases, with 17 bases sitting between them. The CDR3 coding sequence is TGTGCCAGCAGCCAAGGCCATGGTGCACTCTGGCTGTTTTTT. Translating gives CASSQGHGALWLFF.

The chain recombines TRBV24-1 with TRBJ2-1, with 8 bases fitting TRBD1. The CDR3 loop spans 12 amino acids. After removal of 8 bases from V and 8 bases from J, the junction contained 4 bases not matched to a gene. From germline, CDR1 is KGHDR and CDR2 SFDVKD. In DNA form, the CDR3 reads TGTGCCACCAACGGACAGGGCGATGAGCAGTTCTTC. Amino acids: CATNGQGDEQFF.

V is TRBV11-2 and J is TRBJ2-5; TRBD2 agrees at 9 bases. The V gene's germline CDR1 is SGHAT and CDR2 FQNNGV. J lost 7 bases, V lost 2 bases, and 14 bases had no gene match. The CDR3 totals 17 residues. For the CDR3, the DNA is TGTGCCAGCAGCTTATTTCGTCTAGCGGGGATCCAGGGGACCCAGTACTTC. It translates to CASSLFRLAGIQGTQYF.